The entry below describes one TCR beta chain. No antigen is known for it. Assay: immunoSEQ multiplex PCR; the TCRdb copy retains only in-frame clones and omits some. The data contain around 600,000 clones, 95% of them singletons. This specimen comes from a study of shared clonotypes between healthy human individuals. In the study overall: Donors consisted of two women and a few men between 18 and 49. Study-wide results and caveats: Memory subsets had estimated richness that was generally smaller than that of naive subsets.

Germline V gene data show CDR1 as MGHDK and CDR2 as SYGVNS. Trimming took off 1 base at V and 0 bases at J, with 8 bases between the two ends. The CDR3 totals 15 residues. Naivety among CD8 cells was defined by CD45RO negativity and positive CCR7 selection, thereby excluding terminally differentiated effector memory CD45RA+ cells. V and J are TRBV25-1 and TRBJ2-3; unclear D gene. The sequencing sample was made of naive CD8+ T cells sorted from blood. This clonotype was obtained from a woman in her twenties or thirties in good health. In DNA, the CDR3 is TGTGCCAGCAGTGAATGGCCCCGCAGCACAGATACGCAGTATTTT. This codes for CASSEWPRSTDTQYF. Full variable domain (rest looked up from reference TRBV25-1 and TRBJ2-3): EADIYQTPRYLVIGTGKKITLECSQTMGHDKMYWYQQDPGMELHLIHYSYGVNSTEKGDLSSESTVSRIRTEHFPLTLESARPSHTSQYLCASSEWPRSTDTQYFGPGTRLTVL.